This T cell receptor beta chain is drawn from a study of blood T cells in healthy people across ages. Overall study: Capture via template switching afforded approximately one barcoded beta molecule per two T cells.

Study-wide results and limits: Both higher diversity and more naive CD4+ cells marked long-lived donors when set against aged donors. PBMC samples, being unsorted, prevented any conclusive comparison of naive and antigen-experienced cells.

About this clonotype itself: Antigen specificity is unknown.

Alongside a J-beta primer mix, a sample-barcoded 5' primer served in a second PCR lasting 7 to 11 cycles. Using its own MiXCR run on the 5' RACE reads, TCRdb lists one record per CDR3 protein. Here the sample spans approximately 810,000 distinct CDR3 sequences, around 26% being singletons. The CDR3 consists of 14 residues. Germline V gene lookup returns CDR1 SNHLY and CDR2 FYNNEI. Sequencing was carried out using blood. The TCR was taken from a woman older than 75 in good health. J is TRBJ2-5 and V is TRBV2; D ambiguous. The J call may be mistaken, given a closer DNA end match to TRBJ2-7. The DNA of the CDR3 is TGTGCCAGCAAGGGCTCAGTCCTCTCCTACGAGCAGTACTTC. It specifies CASKGSVLSYEQYF.